Shown below are 9 T cell receptor beta chains from a single sample sequenced in a study of T cell changes during pregnancy in multiple sclerosis. The table came from immunoSEQ multiplex PCR; TCRdb's copy has only in-frame clones and leaves some out. The sample contains 40,000 to 45,000 clones, roughly nine tenths of which appear only once. The specimen comprised CD4+ T cells from peripheral blood mononuclear cells, sampled in the first trimester of pregnancy. These receptors all stem from a female donor with multiple sclerosis, enrolled in a pregnancy study.

This chain joins TRBV6-5 and TRBJ2-7; 8 nucleotides align to TRBD2. V was pared by 8 bases and J by 7 bases, with 16 bases of the junction left unmatched. The CDR3 is made up of 15 amino acids. CDR1 MNHEY and CDR2 SVGAGI come from the germline V gene. In DNA, the CDR3 is TGTGCCAGCCATCTAACAGCCGGAGCGGGAGTTGAGCAGTACTTC. The encoded protein is CASHLTAGAGVEQYF.

This chain joins TRBV27 and TRBJ2-2; D possibly corresponds to TRBD2 (5 bases). V lost 8 bases, J lost 1 base, and 23 bases lay in between. This CDR3 is 18 amino acids long. Germline V gives CDR1 MNHEY, CDR2 SMNVEV (reference sequence). CDR3 in amino acids: CASRRGPTGMGNTGELFF. The CDR3 coding sequence is TGTGCCAGCCGTCGCGGACCGACCGGGATGGGGAACACCGGGGAGCTGTTTTTT.

The chain recombines TRBV5-1 with TRBJ2-1; the D is unclear. Germline CDR1 is SGHRS and CDR2 is YFSETQ. Trimming took 4 bases from V and 6 from J, leaving 14 bases between them. The CDR3 runs to 14 residues. The CDR3: CASSPAREGNEQFF. The CDR3 region has the DNA TGCGCCAGCAGCCCCGCTAGAGAAGGCAATGAGCAGTTCTTC.

The chain is built from TRBV5-6 and TRBJ2-1, with 10 nucleotides matching TRBD2. This CDR3 has 16 residues. The V and J ends lost 6 bases and 4 bases, in that order; junction bases with no gene match: 10. Germline V lookup: CDR1 SGHDT, CDR2 YYEEEE. CDR3 DNA sequence: TGTGCCAGCAAATCAATTGGGACTAGCGAATACAATGAGCAGTTCTTC. Protein: CASKSIGTSEYNEQFF.

Here the CDR3 DNA reads TGCAGCGTTGGCTCAGTTTTCTATGGCTACACCTTC. Its protein product is CSVGSVFYGYTF. The chain joins TRBV29-1 to TRBJ1-2; no clear D gene. The germline CDR1 and CDR2 sequences are SQVTM and ANQGSEA. The CDR3 sequence is 12 residues long. V lost 4 bases, J lost 4 bases, and 10 bases lay in between.

The gene calls are TRBV30 and TRBJ2-5; the D gene is possibly TRBD1 (5 bases). The CDR3 runs 13 residues. Trimming took 0 bases from V and 4 from J, leaving 9 bases between them. Germline CDR1 GTSNPN, CDR2 SVGIG (reference sequence). The CDR3 spells CAWSVAGLETQYF. As DNA, the CDR3 is TGTGCCTGGAGTGTAGCAGGGTTAGAGACCCAGTACTTC. Looking up the rest from reference TRBV30 and TRBJ2-5 gives the full variable domain: SQTIHQWPATLVQPVGSPLSLECTVEGTSNPNLYWYRQAAGRGLQLLFYSVGIGQISSEVPQNLSASRPQDRQFILSSKKLLLSDSGFYLCAWSVAGLETQYFGPGTRLLVL.

V is TRBV9 and J is TRBJ2-1; 8 bases line up with TRBD2. Germline loops: CDR1 SGDLS, CDR2 YYNGEE. V trimming: 4 bases; J trimming: 4 bases; junction bases outside the gene matches: 13. The CDR3 extends over 17 amino acids. The CDR3 nucleotides are TGTGCCAGCAGCCCCCCGCGAGGCGGGGGGCTATACAATGAGCAGTTCTTC. Amino acid sequence: CASSPPRGGGLYNEQFF.

The chain recombines TRBV30 with TRBJ2-7, with TRBD1 identical over 9 bases. Germline CDR1 and CDR2: GTSNPN and SVGIG (reference sequence). V trimming: 1 base; J trimming: 4 bases; junction bases outside the gene matches: 5. The CDR3 has 14 amino acids. The CDR3, as DNA: TGTGCCTGGAGTGGTAGACAGGGGGATTACGAGCAGTACTTC. Translation gives CAWSGRQGDYEQYF.

The V gene is TRBV29-1, the J gene TRBJ2-7; 8 bases line up with TRBD2. The CDR3 spans 16 residues. J was trimmed by 1 base and V by 4 bases; bases with no gene match: 12. Germline loops: CDR1 SQVTM, CDR2 ANQGSEA. The CDR3 region has the DNA TGCAGCGTTGCGTCCTTAGCGGGACGGAGGTCCTACGAGCAGTACTTC. This translates into CSVASLAGRRSYEQYF.